Listed below are T cell receptor beta chains from one sample, sequenced in a study of response to subunit inactivated influenza vaccine. TCRdb reprocessed the RT-PCR reads via MiXCR and lists one record per CDR3 protein. This sample has 500,000 or so distinct CDR3 sequences, with 16% found just once. This sample comprised CD4+ T cells sorted from PBMCs, obtained about 23 months after vaccination. The receptors were gathered from a man aged 45 to 75 who received an inactivated influenza vaccine. Each CDR3 is given with its conserved first and last residue. A D gene is named only where the DNA matches it firmly. Rows may omit the clone size; those that give it use once, few, many or a size class.

clone size,D gene,V gene,J gene,CDR3 DNA,CDR3 protein
-,-,TRBV5-1,TRBJ2-1,TGCGCCAGCAGCCTACAACAGGGGAGGGGAGCCAATGAGCAGTTCTTC,CASSLQQGRGANEQFF
-,TRBD2,TRBV6-1,TRBJ2-6,TGTGCCGTAGGACTAGCGGTTTCTGGGGCCAACGTCCTGACTTTC,CAVGLAVSGANVLTF
-,-,TRBV29-1,TRBJ2-3,TGCAGCGTCTTGAACAGGCCAGCAACCACAGATACGCAGTATTTT,CSVLNRPATTDTQYF
few,-,TRBV4-2,TRBJ1-6,TGTGCCAGCAGCCAAGAACCCAGGGGTAATTCACCCCTCCACTTT,CASSQEPRGNSPLHF
few,-,TRBV4-1,TRBJ2-4,TGCGCCAGCAGCCAAGAAGCGGGAAACATTCAGTACTTC,CASSQEAGNIQYF
few,-,TRBV30,TRBJ2-7,TGTGCCTGGAGTGGACGGAATCCACCCTACGAGCAGTACTTC,CAWSGRNPPYEQYF
few,-,TRBV20-1,TRBJ2-3,TGCAGTGCTAGAGATCAGCGACCCAGCACAGATACGCAGTATTTT,CSARDQRPSTDTQYF
-,TRBD2,TRBV6-1,TRBJ2-1,TGTGCCAGCAGTGTCGCACTAGCGGGAGTTGATGAGCAGTTCTTC,CASSVALAGVDEQFF
few,-,TRBV9,TRBJ2-1,TGTGCCAGCAGCGTAGGGAATGTGGGGGGACCTTACAATGAGCAGTTCTTC,CASSVGNVGGPYNEQFF
few,-,TRBV4-1,TRBJ1-4,TGCGCCAGCAGCCAAGATGGCGGGGGTTGGGTTGAAAAACTGTTTTTT,CASSQDGGGWVEKLFF
-,TRBD2,TRBV12-3/TRBV12-4,TRBJ2-3,TGTGCCAGCAGACTTACGGGACTACCAAGCACAGATACGCAGTATTTT,CASRLTGLPSTDTQYF
-,-,TRBV11-2,TRBJ2-1,TGTGCCAGCAGCCCGGCGGGTAGCTCCTACAATGAGCAGTTCTTC,CASSPAGSSYNEQFF
-,-,TRBV25-1,TRBJ2-1,TGTGCCAGCAGTGAGGACGCTCCGGTAGGTGAGCAGTTCTTC,CASSEDAPVGEQFF
few,-,TRBV24-1,TRBJ2-1,TGTGCCACCAGTGATGTAGTTAGGTCCTACAATGAGCAGTTCTTC,CATSDVVRSYNEQFF
few,TRBD2,TRBV3-1,TRBJ2-3,TGTGCCAGCAGCCAAGTCACCGCGGGGGGCAGTCCAGATACGCAGTATTTT,CASSQVTAGGSPDTQYF
many,-,TRBV10-3,TRBJ1-2,TGTGCCATCAAGACAGGTGGCTACACCTTC,CAIKTGGYTF
-,TRBD1,TRBV6-2/TRBV6-3,TRBJ1-5,TGTGCCAGCAGCCGCTACAGGGGTCAGCCCCAGCATTTT,CASSRYRGQPQHF
few,-,TRBV5-5,TRBJ2-6,TGTGCCAGCAGCTTGCTCCCCTCTGGGGCCAACGTCCTGACTTTC,CASSLLPSGANVLTF
-,-,TRBV27,TRBJ1-2,TGTGCCAGCAGCCTCCTCGGACAGAGCTACACCTTC,CASSLLGQSYTF
few,TRBD2,TRBV6-2/TRBV6-3,TRBJ2-1,TGTGCCAGCAGTTACTCGTCTAGCGGGAGGTTCTATGAGCAGTTCTTC,CASSYSSSGRFYEQFF
few,-,TRBV20-1,TRBJ2-1,TGCAGTGCCCCCAGGGCAGGTAACAATGAGCAGTTCTTC,CSAPRAGNNEQFF
few,-,TRBV24-1,TRBJ2-5,TGTGCCACCAGTGATCGGACAGTACAAGAGACCCAGTACTTC,CATSDRTVQETQYF
-,-,TRBV5-1,TRBJ1-1,TGCGCCAGCAGCTTGGAGACGGGCACTGAAGCTTTCTTT,CASSLETGTEAFF
-,-,TRBV19,TRBJ1-6,TGTGCCAGTAGTATGGCCCGGACCGTTCGGAATTCACCCCTCCACTTT,CASSMARTVRNSPLHF
many,-,TRBV12-3/TRBV12-4,TRBJ2-5,TGTGCCAGCAGCTCCGGCCCTCAAGGGTTGGCCCAGTACTTC,CASSSGPQGLAQYF
many,-,TRBV5-1,TRBJ1-2,TGCGCCAGCAGCTCAAGAGTTAACTATGGCTACACCTTC,CASSSRVNYGYTF
many,-,TRBV12-3/TRBV12-4,TRBJ1-1,TGTGCCAGCACCGCCGGTATGACAGTGACGGGTTTCACTGAAGCTTTCTTT,CASTAGMTVTGFTEAFF
once,-,TRBV7-9,TRBJ2-3,TGTGCCAGCAGCCCAAAGCCTGCGGGCCCCTTGGCTGATACGCAGTATTTT,CASSPKPAGPLADTQYF
few,-,TRBV12-3/TRBV12-4,TRBJ1-6,TGTGCCAGCAGTTTAAGTGGGACCTCCCTCCACTTT,CASSLSGTSLHF
-,-,TRBV10-3,TRBJ2-5,TGTGCCATCAGTGAGTCGAGGGGTGCGCGGGGACAAGAGACCCAGTACTTC,CAISESRGARGQETQYF
-,TRBD2,TRBV12-3/TRBV12-4,TRBJ2-1,TGTGCCAGCAGCCCCCCTAGCGGAAGCTCCTACAATGAGCAGTTCTTC,CASSPPSGSSYNEQFF
-,TRBD2,TRBV27,TRBJ2-3,TGTGCCAGCAGTTTCCAGACTAGCGGGGGGGATACTAGCACAGATACGCAGTATTTT,CASSFQTSGGDTSTDTQYF
few,TRBD1,TRBV4-1,TRBJ2-2,TGCGCCAGCAGCCAAGATATTGGGGACAGGGGAATCGGGGAGCTGTTTTTT,CASSQDIGDRGIGELFF
-,TRBD2,TRBV20-1,TRBJ2-1,TGCAGTGCTCACACGGATCTAGCGGGAGGAAATGAGCAGTTCTTC,CSAHTDLAGGNEQFF
few,TRBD2,TRBV20-1,TRBJ2-5,TGCAGTGCTAGGGACTCTAGCGGGAGGGCCGGAGAGACCCAGTACTTC,CSARDSSGRAGETQYF
-,TRBD1,TRBV25-1,TRBJ1-1,TGTGCCAGCAGGGAGACAGGGATTGGCACTGAAGCTTTCTTT,CASRETGIGTEAFF
-,-,TRBV11-2,TRBJ1-1,TGTGCCAGTACGGGACGGGTGAACACTGAAGCTTTCTTT,CASTGRVNTEAFF